In this sample, the clone carrying this TCR beta chain turned up a few times. Its matching antigen is unknown. This sample is drawn from a study of T cell repertoires in cytomegalovirus infection. Study-wide background: Well-studied HLA-B-restricted epitopes and recently identified HLA-C-restricted epitopes of CMV were both used in the study. CMV infection plus the matching HLA type was flagged by public TCR beta signatures.

CDR3 length: 12 residues. Germline V gene data show CDR1 as SEHNR and CDR2 as FQNEAQ (reference sequence). V was trimmed by 5 bases and J by 8 bases, leaving 12 bases between them. Whole-study findings and limits: The ex vivo response showed dominance by HLA-C-restricted CMV-specific TCR beta clonotypes.

TCRdb passed the reads through MiXCR, listing each CDR3 protein once. This table has some 700,000 distinct CDR3 sequences, around 32% appearing once. This chain joins TRBV7-9 and TRBJ1-1; the D gene is possibly TRBD1 (6 bases). This specimen consisted of cultured PBMCs, obtained from culture after CMV antigen stimulation. The receptor was isolated from a human donor in good health (CMV status not recorded). Some clones in this sample may be carry-over from other donors' samples. The CDR3: CASSPGQKEAFF. The CDR3 nucleotides are TGTGCCAGCAGCCCCGGACAGAAAGAAGCTTTCTTT.